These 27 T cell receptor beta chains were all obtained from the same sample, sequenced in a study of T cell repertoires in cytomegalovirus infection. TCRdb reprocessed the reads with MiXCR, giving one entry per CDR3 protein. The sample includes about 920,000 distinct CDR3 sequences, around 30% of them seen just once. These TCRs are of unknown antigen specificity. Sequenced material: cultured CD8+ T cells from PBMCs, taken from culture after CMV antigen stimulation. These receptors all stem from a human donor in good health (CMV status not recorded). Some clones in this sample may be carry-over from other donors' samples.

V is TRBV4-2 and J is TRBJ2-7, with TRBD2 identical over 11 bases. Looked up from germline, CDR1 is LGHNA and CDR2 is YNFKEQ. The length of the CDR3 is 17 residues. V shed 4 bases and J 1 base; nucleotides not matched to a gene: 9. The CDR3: CASSREGLAGGSYEQYF. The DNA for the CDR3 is TGTGCCAGCAGCCGGGAGGGGCTAGCGGGGGGTTCCTACGAGCAGTACTTC.

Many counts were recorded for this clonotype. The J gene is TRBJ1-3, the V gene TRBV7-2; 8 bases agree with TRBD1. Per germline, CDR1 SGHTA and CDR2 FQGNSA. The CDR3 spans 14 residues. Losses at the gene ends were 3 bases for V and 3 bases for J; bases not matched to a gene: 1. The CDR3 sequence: CASSFGTGGNTIYF. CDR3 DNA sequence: TGTGCCAGCAGCTTCGGGACAGGTGGAAACACCATATATTTT.

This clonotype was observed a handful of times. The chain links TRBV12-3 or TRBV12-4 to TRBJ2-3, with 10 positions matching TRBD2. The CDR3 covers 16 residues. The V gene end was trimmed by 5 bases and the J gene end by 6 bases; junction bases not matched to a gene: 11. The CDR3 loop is CASSPRASGGRDTQYF. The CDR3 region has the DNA TGTGCCAGCAGTCCGCGGGCTAGCGGGGGCAGGGATACGCAGTATTTT.

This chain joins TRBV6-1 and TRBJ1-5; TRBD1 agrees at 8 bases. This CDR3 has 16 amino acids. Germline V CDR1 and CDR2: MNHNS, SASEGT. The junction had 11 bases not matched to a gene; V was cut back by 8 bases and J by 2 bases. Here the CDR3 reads CASWTGKGRGNQPQHF. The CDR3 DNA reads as TGTGCCAGCTGGACAGGGAAGGGAAGGGGCAATCAGCCCCAGCATTTT.

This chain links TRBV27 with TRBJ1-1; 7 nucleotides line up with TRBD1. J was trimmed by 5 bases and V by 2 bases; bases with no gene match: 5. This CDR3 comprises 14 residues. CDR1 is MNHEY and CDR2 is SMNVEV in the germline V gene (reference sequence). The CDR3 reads CASSLTGAKTEAFF. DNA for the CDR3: TGTGCCAGCAGTTTAACAGGGGCTAAGACTGAAGCTTTCTTT.

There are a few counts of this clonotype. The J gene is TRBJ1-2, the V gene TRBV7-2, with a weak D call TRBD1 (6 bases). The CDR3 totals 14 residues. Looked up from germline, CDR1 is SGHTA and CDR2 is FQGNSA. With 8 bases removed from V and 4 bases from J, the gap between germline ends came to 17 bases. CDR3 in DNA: TGTGCCAGCCGCACCGGGGGCATGGGCTATGGCTACACCTTC. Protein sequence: CASRTGGMGYGYTF.

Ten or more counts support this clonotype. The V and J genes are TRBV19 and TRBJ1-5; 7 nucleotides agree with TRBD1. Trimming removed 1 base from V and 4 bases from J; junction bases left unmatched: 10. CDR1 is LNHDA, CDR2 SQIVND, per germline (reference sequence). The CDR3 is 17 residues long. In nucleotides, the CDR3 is TGTGCCAGTAGTATAGTCGGTCGGGGACAGATTAATCAGCCCCAGCATTTT. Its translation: CASSIVGRGQINQPQHF.

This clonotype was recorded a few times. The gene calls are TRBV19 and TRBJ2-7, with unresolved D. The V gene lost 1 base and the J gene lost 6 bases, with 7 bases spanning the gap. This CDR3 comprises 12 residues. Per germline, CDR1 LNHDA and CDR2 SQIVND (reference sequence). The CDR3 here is CASSIGSAEQYF. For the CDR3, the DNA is TGTGCCAGTAGTATAGGCAGCGCCGAGCAGTACTTC. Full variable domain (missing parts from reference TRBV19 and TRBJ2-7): DGGITQSPKYLFRKEGQNVTLSCEQNLNHDAMYWYRQDPGQGLRLIYYSQIVNDFQKGDIAEGYSVSREKKESFPLTVTSAQKNPTAFYLCASSIGSAEQYFGPGTRLTVT.

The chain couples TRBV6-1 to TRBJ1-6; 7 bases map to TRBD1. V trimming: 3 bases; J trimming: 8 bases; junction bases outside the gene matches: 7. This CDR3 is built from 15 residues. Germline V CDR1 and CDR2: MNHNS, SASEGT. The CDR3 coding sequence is TGTGCCAGCAGTGACTCCTCAGGGGGACATTCACCCCTCCACTTT. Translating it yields CASSDSSGGHSPLHF.

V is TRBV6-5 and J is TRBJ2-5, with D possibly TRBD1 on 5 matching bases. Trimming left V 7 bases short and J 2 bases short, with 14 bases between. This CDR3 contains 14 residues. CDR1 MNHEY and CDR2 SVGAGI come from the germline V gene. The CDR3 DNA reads TGTGCCAGCACTGCCAGGGATAGTCAAGAGACCCAGTACTTC. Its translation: CASTARDSQETQYF.

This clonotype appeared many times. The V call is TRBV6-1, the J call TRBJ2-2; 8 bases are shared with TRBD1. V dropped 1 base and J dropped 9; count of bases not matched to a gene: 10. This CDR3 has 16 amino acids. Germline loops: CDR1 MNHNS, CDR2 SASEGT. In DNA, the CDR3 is TGTGCCAGCAGTGAAGAGTTAGGACAGGGATCCAGGGAGCTGTTTTTT. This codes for CASSEELGQGSRELFF.

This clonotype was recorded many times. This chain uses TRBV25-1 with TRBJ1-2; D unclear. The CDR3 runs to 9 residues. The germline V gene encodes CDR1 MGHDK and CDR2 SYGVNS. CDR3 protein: CVGSFGYTF. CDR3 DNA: TGTGTGGGGAGTTTTGGCTACACCTTC.

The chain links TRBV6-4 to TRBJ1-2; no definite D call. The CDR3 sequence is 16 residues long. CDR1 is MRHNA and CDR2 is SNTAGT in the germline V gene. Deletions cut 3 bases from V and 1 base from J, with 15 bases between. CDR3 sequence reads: CASSETESTVNYGYTF. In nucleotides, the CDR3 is TGTGCCAGCAGTGAGACGGAGTCCACCGTTAACTATGGCTACACCTTC.

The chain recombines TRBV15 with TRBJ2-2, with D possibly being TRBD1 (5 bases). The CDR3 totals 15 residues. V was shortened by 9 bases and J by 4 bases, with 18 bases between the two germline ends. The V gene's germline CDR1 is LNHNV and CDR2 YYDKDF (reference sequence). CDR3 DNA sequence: TGTGCCACTAAAGTGACAGTCGATGGCACCGGGGAGCTGTTTTTT. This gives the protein CATKVTVDGTGELFF.

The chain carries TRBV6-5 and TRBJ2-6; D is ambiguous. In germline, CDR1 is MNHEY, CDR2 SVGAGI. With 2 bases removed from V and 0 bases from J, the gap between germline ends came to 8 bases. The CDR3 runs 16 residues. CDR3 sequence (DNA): TGTGCCAGCAGTTACGGCGCTAGCTCTGGGGCCAACGTCCTGACTTTC. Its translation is CASSYGASSGANVLTF.

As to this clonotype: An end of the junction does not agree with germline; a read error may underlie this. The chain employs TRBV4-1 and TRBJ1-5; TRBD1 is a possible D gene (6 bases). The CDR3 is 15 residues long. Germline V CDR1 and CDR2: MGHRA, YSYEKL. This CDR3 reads CASSPGGGAPRPQHF. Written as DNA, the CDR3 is TGTGCCAGCAGCCCCGGCGGGGGGGCACCTCGACCCCAGCATTTT.

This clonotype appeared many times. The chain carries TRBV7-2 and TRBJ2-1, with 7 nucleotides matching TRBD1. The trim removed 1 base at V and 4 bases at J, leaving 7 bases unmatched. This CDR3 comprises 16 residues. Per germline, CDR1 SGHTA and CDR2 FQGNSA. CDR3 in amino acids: CASSLVERQGYNEQFF. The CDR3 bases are TGTGCCAGCAGCTTAGTCGAGCGACAGGGATACAATGAGCAGTTCTTC.

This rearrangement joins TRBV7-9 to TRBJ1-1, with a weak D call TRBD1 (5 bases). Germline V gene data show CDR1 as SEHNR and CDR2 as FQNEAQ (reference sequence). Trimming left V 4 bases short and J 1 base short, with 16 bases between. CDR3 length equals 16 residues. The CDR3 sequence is CASSSPGRGGNTEAFF. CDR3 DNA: TGTGCCAGCAGCTCCCCTGGACGGGGCGGGAACACTGAAGCTTTCTTT. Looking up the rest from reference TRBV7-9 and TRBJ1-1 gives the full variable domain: DTGVSQNPRHKITKRGQNVTFRCDPISEHNRLYWYRQTLGQGPEFLTYFQNEAQLEKSRLLSDRFSAERPKGSFSTLEIQRTEQGDSAMYLCASSSPGRGGNTEAFFGQGTRLTVV.

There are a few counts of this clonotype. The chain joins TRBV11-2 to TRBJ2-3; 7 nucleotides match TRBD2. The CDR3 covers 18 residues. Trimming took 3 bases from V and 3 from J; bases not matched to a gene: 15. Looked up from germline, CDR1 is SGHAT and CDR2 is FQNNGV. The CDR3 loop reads CASSFTIIAGRVTDTQYF. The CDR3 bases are TGTGCCAGCAGCTTCACTATCATAGCGGGCCGGGTTACAGATACGCAGTATTTT.

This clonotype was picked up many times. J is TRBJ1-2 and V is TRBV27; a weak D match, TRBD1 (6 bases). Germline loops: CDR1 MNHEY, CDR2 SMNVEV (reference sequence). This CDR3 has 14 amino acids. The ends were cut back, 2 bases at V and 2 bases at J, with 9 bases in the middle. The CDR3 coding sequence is TGTGCCAGCAGTTTAGGACAGCTCAACTATGGCTACACCTTC. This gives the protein CASSLGQLNYGYTF.

CDR3 residues: CASTDDPLEQYV. The CDR3 nucleotides read TGTGCCAGCACCGACGACCCCCTCGAGCAGTACGTC. This rearrangement joins TRBV2 to TRBJ2-7; D remains ambiguous. Germline CDR1 SNHLY, CDR2 FYNNEI. The CDR3 consists of 12 residues. V gave up 7 bases and J gave up 6 bases, with 13 bases separating them.

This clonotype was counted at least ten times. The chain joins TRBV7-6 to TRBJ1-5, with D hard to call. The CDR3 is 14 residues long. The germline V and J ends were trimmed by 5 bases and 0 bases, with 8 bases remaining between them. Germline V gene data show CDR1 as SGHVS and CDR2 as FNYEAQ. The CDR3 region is CASSPNYSNQPQHF. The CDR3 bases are TGTGCCAGCAGCCCAAATTATAGCAATCAGCCCCAGCATTTT. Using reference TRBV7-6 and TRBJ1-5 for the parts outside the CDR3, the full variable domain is GAGVSQSPRYKVTKRGQDVALRCDPISGHVSLYWYRQALGQGPEFLTYFNYEAQQDKSGLPNDRFSAERPEGSISTLTIQRTEQRDSAMYRCASSPNYSNQPQHFGDGTRLSIL.

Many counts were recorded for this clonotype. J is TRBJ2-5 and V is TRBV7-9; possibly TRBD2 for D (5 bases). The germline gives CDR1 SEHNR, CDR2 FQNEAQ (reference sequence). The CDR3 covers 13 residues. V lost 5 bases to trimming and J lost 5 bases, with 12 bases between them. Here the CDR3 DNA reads TGTGCCAGCAGCCGGACGCGAGGGGAGACCCAGTACTTC. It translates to CASSRTRGETQYF.

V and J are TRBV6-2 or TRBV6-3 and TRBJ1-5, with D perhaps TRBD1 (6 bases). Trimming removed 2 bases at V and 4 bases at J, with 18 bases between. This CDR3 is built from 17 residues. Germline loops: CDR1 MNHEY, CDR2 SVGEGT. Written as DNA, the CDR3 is TGTGCCAGCAGTTACCCGGAGGGGGGGCTGATGAATCAGCCCCAGCATTTT. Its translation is CASSYPEGGLMNQPQHF.

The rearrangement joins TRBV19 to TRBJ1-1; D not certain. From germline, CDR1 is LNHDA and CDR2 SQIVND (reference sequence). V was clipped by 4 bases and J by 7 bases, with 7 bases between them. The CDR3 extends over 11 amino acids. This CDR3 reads CASSNYDEAFF. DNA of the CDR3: TGTGCCAGTAGTAATTACGATGAAGCTTTCTTT.

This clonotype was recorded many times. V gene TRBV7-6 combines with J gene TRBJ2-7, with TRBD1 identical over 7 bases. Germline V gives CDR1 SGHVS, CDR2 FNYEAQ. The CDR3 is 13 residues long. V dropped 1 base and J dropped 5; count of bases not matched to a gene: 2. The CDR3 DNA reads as TGTGCCAGCAGCTTAGTGCAGGGGGACGAGCAGTACTTC. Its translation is CASSLVQGDEQYF. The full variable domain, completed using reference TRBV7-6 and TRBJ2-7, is GAGVSQSPRYKVTKRGQDVALRCDPISGHVSLYWYRQALGQGPEFLTYFNYEAQQDKSGLPNDRFSAERPEGSISTLTIQRTEQRDSAMYRCASSLVQGDEQYFGPGTRLTVT.

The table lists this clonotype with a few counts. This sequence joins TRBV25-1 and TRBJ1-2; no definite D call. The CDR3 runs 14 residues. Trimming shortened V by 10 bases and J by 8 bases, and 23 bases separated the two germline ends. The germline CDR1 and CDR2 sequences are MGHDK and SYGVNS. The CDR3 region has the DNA TGTGCCACCACAGCGCCCTCTCCTAATGGAGGCTACACCTTC. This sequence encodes CATTAPSPNGGYTF.